The 19 T cell receptor beta chains below come from one sample, sequenced in a study of blood T cell repertoires in COVID-19 (dated by TCRdb to between 2020 and 2021). Library method: the immunoSEQ multiplex PCR assay. The immuneACCESS repertoire file appears here via TCRdb, limited to in-frame rearrangements. These files lack a portion of the clones; in checked studies, under half of the deficit traces to unresolved V genes, and the cause of the others is not known. Counted in this sample were about 100,000 clones; 78% of them appeared once. Over 7.5% of the sample rests with the top ten. Specimen: peripheral blood. These receptors were collected from a man aged 60-69 years with active or convalescent COVID-19.

The rearrangement links TRBV14 to TRBJ2-1, with a possible D match to TRBD2 (6 bases). V shed 4 bases and J shed 2 bases, with 15 bases lying between them. This CDR3 spans 16 amino acids. Germline V CDR1 and CDR2: SGHDN, FVKESK. CDR3 coding DNA: TGTGCCAGCAGCCCCCTCGGAGGCGGGACCTACAATGAGCAGTTCTTC. This sequence encodes CASSPLGGGTYNEQFF.

The chain couples TRBV28 to TRBJ1-1; D is uncertain. Trimming shortened V by 1 base and J by 0 bases, and 9 bases separated the two germline ends. The CDR3 covers 15 residues. Germline V gene lookup returns CDR1 MDHEN and CDR2 SYDVKM. The CDR3 bases are TGTGCCAGCAGTTTATCTGGGAGACTGAACACTGAAGCTTTCTTT. Translating it yields CASSLSGRLNTEAFF.

The chain joins TRBV11-2 to TRBJ2-1, with D possibly being TRBD2 (6 bases). The CDR3 totals 15 residues. The V end was cut by 4 bases, the J end by 3 bases, with 13 bases between. Per the germline V gene, CDR1 is SGHAT and CDR2 is FQNNGV. The CDR3 coding sequence is TGTGCCAGCAGCTCCCCGCGGGACTTCTACAATGAGCAGTTCTTC. Translation gives CASSSPRDFYNEQFF.

The chain is built from TRBV27 and TRBJ2-3, with 12 bases matching TRBD2. The length of the CDR3 is 15 residues. J was trimmed by 8 bases and V by 7 bases; bases with no gene match: 10. Per the germline V gene, CDR1 is MNHEY and CDR2 is SMNVEV (reference sequence). CDR3 amino acids: CASTLAGGPGVTQYF. The CDR3, as DNA: TGTGCCAGCACCCTAGCGGGAGGGCCGGGGGTTACGCAGTATTTT.

This clone was recorded only once. The rearrangement uses TRBV28 and TRBJ1-4; D is undetermined. The germline V and J ends were trimmed by 5 bases and 4 bases, with 14 bases remaining between them. This CDR3 has 15 amino acids. CDR1 MDHEN and CDR2 SYDVKM come from the germline V gene. The CDR3 loop is CASSPPRVVNEKLFF. The DNA of the CDR3 is TGTGCCAGCAGTCCCCCTCGGGTCGTTAATGAAAAACTGTTTTTT. Together with reference TRBV28 and TRBJ1-4, the CDR3 gives the full variable domain: DVKVTQSSRYLVKRTGEKVFLECVQDMDHENMFWYRQDPGLGLRLIYFSYDVKMKEKGDIPEGYSVSREKKERFSLILESASTNQTSMYLCASSPPRVVNEKLFFGSGTQLSVL.

CDR3 sequence (DNA): TGTGCCAGCAGTTACGAGTACAGGGGTAATTCACCCCTCCACTTT. Translation: CASSYEYRGNSPLHF. The V call is TRBV6-2 or TRBV6-3, the J call TRBJ1-6; 7 bases line up with TRBD1. Germline V gene data show CDR1 as MNHEY and CDR2 as SVGEGT. The CDR3 is 15 amino acids. J gave up 6 bases and V 2 bases, and 4 bases lay outside the gene matches.

This chain connects TRBV5-4 to TRBJ2-1, with D possibly being TRBD2 (6 bases). Germline assignment: CDR1 SGHNT and CDR2 YYREEE (reference sequence). Trimming cost V 1 base and J 9 bases, with 14 bases left between them. The CDR3 contains 14 residues. As DNA, the CDR3 is TGTGCCAGCAGCTTGACGGCTAGCGAGGGTGAGCAGTTCTTC. This gives the protein CASSLTASEGEQFF. Combining the CDR3 with reference TRBV5-4 and TRBJ2-1 gives the whole variable domain ETGVTQSPTHLIKTRGQQVTLRCSSQSGHNTVSWYQQALGQGPQFIFQYYREEENGRGNFPPRFSGLQFPNYSSELNVNALELDDSALYLCASSLTASEGEQFFGPGTRLTVL.

As regards this clone: One end of the junction varies from germline; a read error may be responsible. Other nucleotide sequences in the sample specify the same CDR3. The rearrangement links TRBV19 to TRBJ2-7, with D perhaps matching TRBD2 (6 bases). CDR3 size: 14 residues. CDR1 and CDR2 from the germline V gene are LNHDA and SQIVND (reference sequence). This chain's CDR3 is CASSMWLASYEQYF. CDR3 coding DNA: TGTGCCAGTAGTATGTGGCTAGCGAGCTACGAACAGTACTTC.

This clone is a singleton in its sample. CDR3 amino acids: CASSPGGSGGPRNEAFF. DNA for the CDR3: TGTGCCAGCAGCCCGGGGGGTTCCGGGGGCCCGAGAAATGAAGCTTTCTTT. V gene TRBV7-9 combines with J gene TRBJ1-1; perhaps TRBD1 as D (6 bases). CDR1 SEHNR and CDR2 FQNEAQ come from the germline V gene (reference sequence). The CDR3 is made up of 17 amino acids. V was shortened by 5 bases and J by 7 bases, with 26 bases between the two germline ends.

This sequence joins TRBV6-6 and TRBJ2-1, with D perhaps matching TRBD2 (5 bases). The V gene's germline CDR1 is MNHNY and CDR2 SVGAGI (reference sequence). Between the trimmed V and J ends, which lost 0 bases and 8 bases, there was a span of 11 bases. This CDR3 is built from 14 residues. CDR3 residues: CASSYSTSKDEQFF. CDR3 coding DNA: TGTGCCAGCAGTTACTCAACTAGTAAGGATGAGCAGTTCTTC.

This chain connects TRBV27 to TRBJ1-2; TRBD1 matches 11 bases. This CDR3 has 14 residues. Germline trimming cut 4 bases from V and 3 bases from J; bases unmatched to any gene: 1. The germline V gene encodes CDR1 MNHEY and CDR2 SMNVEV (reference sequence). The CDR3 sequence is CASSWTGGHYGYTF. Written as DNA, the CDR3 is TGTGCCAGCAGTTGGACAGGGGGCCACTATGGCTACACCTTC.

This clone has ten or more counts. CDR3: CASSSGLSNTEAFF. The CDR3 DNA is TGTGCCAGCAGTTCGGGACTCTCGAACACTGAAGCTTTCTTT. The genes are TRBV2 and TRBJ1-1, with a possible D match to TRBD1 (5 bases). Germline CDR1 is SNHLY and CDR2 is FYNNEI. With 5 bases removed from V and 1 base from J, the gap between germline ends came to 11 bases. This CDR3 comprises 14 residues. The variable domain in full, with the rest retrieved from reference TRBV2 and TRBJ1-1, is EPEVTQTPSHQVTQMGQEVILRCVPISNHLYFYWYRQILGQKVEFLVSFYNNEISEKSEIFDDQFSVERPDGSNFTLKIRSTKLEDSAMYFCASSSGLSNTEAFFGQGTRLTVV.

The sample holds one count of this clone. This sequence joins TRBV5-5 and TRBJ2-5; no definite D call. Between the trimmed V and J ends, which lost 0 bases and 5 bases, there was a span of 8 bases. This CDR3 is built from 13 residues. From germline, CDR1 is SGHKS and CDR2 YYEKEE (reference sequence). CDR3 region: CASSLDLEETQYF. As DNA, the CDR3 is TGTGCCAGCAGCTTGGACCTGGAGGAGACCCAGTACTTC.

For the CDR3, the DNA is TGTGCCAGTAGTCGCACTAGCGGGAGGGCGTCAGATACGCAGTATTTT. Its translation is CASSRTSGRASDTQYF. The chain combines TRBV19 with TRBJ2-3; 13 bases match TRBD2. The length of the CDR3 is 16 residues. Trimming at V came to 5 bases and at J to 4 bases, leaving 6 bases not matched to a gene. Looked up from germline, CDR1 is LNHDA and CDR2 is SQIVND (reference sequence).

The rearrangement uses TRBV19 and TRBJ1-3; no reliable D call. CDR1 is LNHDA and CDR2 is SQIVND in the germline V gene (reference sequence). V was pared by 2 bases and J by 4 bases, with 9 bases between. The CDR3 is 14 residues long. Here the CDR3 DNA reads TGTGCCAGTAGTATAATGAGTCAAGGAAACACCATATATTTT. It codes for CASSIMSQGNTIYF.

The V call is TRBV28, the J call TRBJ1-2; D remains unclear. Trimming left V 5 bases short and J 0 bases short, with 13 bases between. The CDR3 extends over 15 amino acids. Germline V gene data show CDR1 as MDHEN and CDR2 as SYDVKM. For the CDR3, the DNA is TGTGCCAGCAGTGCCGGGGTTATGCCTAACTATGGCTACACCTTC. Amino acids: CASSAGVMPNYGYTF.

As DNA, the CDR3 is TGTGCCACCCCGAATGTGGTCAGGACTCCCAAAGAGACCCAGTACTTC. Protein sequence: CATPNVVRTPKETQYF. The V and J genes are TRBV24-1 and TRBJ2-5; D possibly corresponds to TRBD2 (5 bases). Trimming stripped 9 bases from V and 3 bases from J, with 22 bases between. Germline assignment: CDR1 KGHDR and CDR2 SFDVKD. This CDR3 spans 16 amino acids.

In this sample, this clone turned up once. The chain links TRBV6-1 to TRBJ2-1, with 9 positions matching TRBD2. V shed 2 bases and J 0 bases; nucleotides not matched to a gene: 11. Germline CDR1 and CDR2: MNHNS and SASEGT. The CDR3 length is 19 residues. The CDR3 sequence: CASSEFNSGSRGSYNEQFF. DNA for the CDR3: TGTGCCAGCAGTGAATTTAATAGCGGGAGCAGGGGCTCCTACAATGAGCAGTTCTTC.

This chain joins TRBV24-1 and TRBJ2-5, with 8 bases fitting TRBD1. This CDR3 spans 15 amino acids. With 1 base clipped from V and 4 bases from J, the junction kept 4 bases outside the gene matches. CDR1 and CDR2 (germline): KGHDR, SFDVKD. CDR3 sequence: CATSDFQGAGETQYF. The CDR3 coding sequence is TGTGCCACCAGTGATTTTCAGGGGGCAGGAGAGACCCAGTACTTC.